This is a list of T cell receptor beta chains from one sample in a study of blood T cell repertoires in COVID-19. Repertoires were generated with immunoSEQ multiplex PCR, while TCRdb's copy carries only in-frame clones and drops some. The table shows over 30,000 clones, with about 92% occurring only once. Sequences were obtained from peripheral blood. All receptors derive from a man at least 80 years old with acute or convalescent COVID-19. The CDR3 runs from the conserved cysteine through the conserved F or W. The order of the fields is D gene, clone size, J gene, V gene, CDR3 DNA, CDR3 protein. D genes are given only for firm matches. Size values are once, few and many counts, or a class for expanded clones, and some rows have none.

d_call: TRBD1
clone_size: .
j_call: TRBJ1-2
v_call: TRBV11-2
cdr3_nt: TGTGCCAGCAGCCGAACCGGGACAGGCCAGTATGGCTACACCTTC
cdr3_aa: CASSRTGTGQYGYTF

d_call: .
clone_size: .
j_call: TRBJ1-3
v_call: TRBV5-1
cdr3_nt: TGCGCCAGCAGCTTGGGACCTATGGAGGGAAACACCATATATTTT
cdr3_aa: CASSLGPMEGNTIYF

d_call: TRBD1
clone_size: .
j_call: TRBJ1-5
v_call: TRBV6-2/TRBV6-3
cdr3_nt: TGTGCCAGCAGTTACTCGGGACAGGGGGGGATCAATCAGCCCCAGCATTTT
cdr3_aa: CASSYSGQGGINQPQHF

d_call: .
clone_size: .
j_call: TRBJ2-7
v_call: TRBV19
cdr3_nt: TGTGCCAGTAGAGTGCAGGGGACCTACGAGCAGTACTTC
cdr3_aa: CASRVQGTYEQYF

d_call: TRBD2
clone_size: .
j_call: TRBJ2-3
v_call: TRBV3-1/TRBV3-2
cdr3_nt: TGTGCCAGCAGCCAAGTGCCAGCGGGGGGCATACAGGGCACAGATACGCAGTATTTT
cdr3_aa: CASSQVPAGGIQGTDTQYF

d_call: .
clone_size: few
j_call: TRBJ1-2
v_call: TRBV19
cdr3_nt: TGTGCCAGTAGTAAGATTTTGTTGGGTGCGGGCTATGGCTACACCTTC
cdr3_aa: CASSKILLGAGYGYTF

d_call: .
clone_size: .
j_call: TRBJ1-2
v_call: TRBV7-2
cdr3_nt: TGTGCCAGCAGGGGTTGGGGAGGTGACTATGGCTACACCTTC
cdr3_aa: CASRGWGGDYGYTF

d_call: .
clone_size: .
j_call: TRBJ2-7
v_call: TRBV12-3/TRBV12-4
cdr3_nt: TGTGCCAGCAGTCCTTTCTCCTACGAGCAGTACTTC
cdr3_aa: CASSPFSYEQYF

d_call: TRBD1
clone_size: .
j_call: TRBJ2-3
v_call: TRBV19
cdr3_nt: TGTGCCAGTAGTATTCGGGGGACAGGGGGGACAGATACGCAGTATTTT
cdr3_aa: CASSIRGTGGTDTQYF

d_call: .
clone_size: few
j_call: TRBJ2-1
v_call: TRBV7-9
cdr3_nt: TGTGCCAGCAGCTCCGGCAATGAGCAGTTCTTC
cdr3_aa: CASSSGNEQFF

d_call: .
clone_size: .
j_call: TRBJ1-1
v_call: TRBV14
cdr3_nt: TGTGCCAGCAGCCAAGAATGGGGGGATCGGGCTTTCTTT
cdr3_aa: CASSQEWGDRAFF

d_call: .
clone_size: .
j_call: TRBJ1-1
v_call: TRBV18
cdr3_nt: TGTGCCAGCTCACCTTTTCCAGGGATCACTGAAGCTTTCTTT
cdr3_aa: CASSPFPGITEAFF

d_call: .
clone_size: once
j_call: TRBJ1-1
v_call: TRBV5-1
cdr3_nt: TGCGCCAGCAGCTGGGCGCTCAGGGGTGCTGAAGCTTTCTTT
cdr3_aa: CASSWALRGAEAFF

d_call: .
clone_size: .
j_call: TRBJ2-1
v_call: TRBV21-1
cdr3_nt: TGTGCCAGCATCCAGGACAGGGGGAATGAGCAGTTCTTC
cdr3_aa: CASIQDRGNEQFF

d_call: TRBD2
clone_size: .
j_call: TRBJ2-3
v_call: TRBV6-5
cdr3_nt: TGTGCCAGCAGCCGTCGGACTAGCGGGGGGGATACGCAGTATTTT
cdr3_aa: CASSRRTSGGDTQYF

d_call: TRBD1
clone_size: .
j_call: TRBJ2-5
v_call: TRBV29-1
cdr3_nt: TGCAGCGCCGGACAGGGGGATGGGGAGACCCAGTACTTC
cdr3_aa: CSAGQGDGETQYF

d_call: .
clone_size: .
j_call: TRBJ1-5
v_call: TRBV2
cdr3_nt: TGTGCCAGCAGTGCTTGGCTCCCCAATCAGCCCCAGCATTTT
cdr3_aa: CASSAWLPNQPQHF

d_call: TRBD1
clone_size: .
j_call: TRBJ2-1
v_call: TRBV14
cdr3_nt: TGTGCCAGCAGCCAGCGACAGGGGGCCTACAATGAGCAGTTCTTC
cdr3_aa: CASSQRQGAYNEQFF

d_call: .
clone_size: .
j_call: TRBJ2-3
v_call: TRBV20-1
cdr3_nt: TGCAGTGCTAGTCGGGCACTAGCTAGCACAGATACGCAGTATTTT
cdr3_aa: CSASRALASTDTQYF

d_call: TRBD1
clone_size: .
j_call: TRBJ2-3
v_call: TRBV11-3
cdr3_nt: TGTGCCAGCAGTGGCCGGGACAGGGGGCCAGATACGCAGTATTTT
cdr3_aa: CASSGRDRGPDTQYF

d_call: TRBD1
clone_size: once
j_call: TRBJ2-7
v_call: TRBV7-2
cdr3_nt: TGTGCCAGCAGCTCCCGGGACAGGGCCTACGAGCAGTACTTC
cdr3_aa: CASSSRDRAYEQYF

d_call: .
clone_size: .
j_call: TRBJ1-5
v_call: TRBV3-1/TRBV3-2
cdr3_nt: TGTGCCAGCAGCCATGCTGGACTCCCCCACGATCAGCCCCAGCATTTT
cdr3_aa: CASSHAGLPHDQPQHF

d_call: TRBD2
clone_size: .
j_call: TRBJ2-3
v_call: TRBV3-1/TRBV3-2
cdr3_nt: TGTGCCAGCAGCCAAGATCTAACTAGCGGATACACAGATACGCAGTATTTT
cdr3_aa: CASSQDLTSGYTDTQYF

d_call: TRBD2
clone_size: once
j_call: TRBJ2-1
v_call: TRBV3-1/TRBV3-2
cdr3_nt: TGTGCCAGCAGCCTACGGGGGGGGTCCTACAATGAGCAGTTCTTC
cdr3_aa: CASSLRGGSYNEQFF

d_call: TRBD2
clone_size: .
j_call: TRBJ2-3
v_call: TRBV6-6
cdr3_nt: TGTGCCACCAAGCGGGGCTTGGATACGCAGTATTTT
cdr3_aa: CATKRGLDTQYF

d_call: TRBD2
clone_size: .
j_call: TRBJ2-1
v_call: TRBV6-5
cdr3_nt: TGTGCCAGCAGTTCCAGGGTAGCGGGGAACTACAATGAGCAGTTCTTC
cdr3_aa: CASSSRVAGNYNEQFF

d_call: TRBD1
clone_size: .
j_call: TRBJ1-5
v_call: TRBV6-5
cdr3_nt: TGTGCCACCTCGGGACAGGTTCTGCAGCCCCAGCATTTT
cdr3_aa: CATSGQVLQPQHF

d_call: TRBD2
clone_size: .
j_call: TRBJ2-2
v_call: TRBV7-2
cdr3_nt: TGTGCCAGCAGCTTAAGGCGGGGGGCCACCGGGGAGCTGTTTTTT
cdr3_aa: CASSLRRGATGELFF

d_call: .
clone_size: .
j_call: TRBJ1-1
v_call: TRBV20-1
cdr3_nt: TGCAGCTTATCAACAGGGCGAGAAGCTTTCTTT
cdr3_aa: CSLSTGREAFF

d_call: .
clone_size: .
j_call: TRBJ2-1
v_call: TRBV11-2
cdr3_nt: TGTGCCAGCAGCCTAGGACTGGACTACAATGAGCAGTTCTTC
cdr3_aa: CASSLGLDYNEQFF

d_call: TRBD1
clone_size: .
j_call: TRBJ1-1
v_call: TRBV6-5
cdr3_nt: TGTGCCAGCAGAGTGACAGGGCTCGGGACTGAAGCTTTCTTT
cdr3_aa: CASRVTGLGTEAFF

d_call: .
clone_size: .
j_call: TRBJ2-7
v_call: TRBV5-8
cdr3_nt: TGTGCCAGCAGCCAACGGACAATTCCCTACGAGCAGTACTTC
cdr3_aa: CASSQRTIPYEQYF

d_call: .
clone_size: .
j_call: TRBJ2-5
v_call: TRBV5-8
cdr3_nt: TGTGCCAGCAGCTCAGGGACACGAGAGACCCAGTACTTC
cdr3_aa: CASSSGTRETQYF

d_call: .
clone_size: once
j_call: TRBJ1-2
v_call: TRBV29-1
cdr3_nt: TGCAGCGTTGAAGATCAGGGAGGATATGGCTACACCTTC
cdr3_aa: CSVEDQGGYGYTF

d_call: .
clone_size: .
j_call: TRBJ2-7
v_call: TRBV3-1/TRBV3-2
cdr3_nt: TGTGCCAGCAGCCAAGATCCCCCCCAAAACGAGCAGTACTTC
cdr3_aa: CASSQDPPQNEQYF

d_call: .
clone_size: once
j_call: TRBJ1-5
v_call: TRBV5-1
cdr3_nt: TGCGCCAGCAGCCTCCGACCTACAGGAGGGGATGATCAGCCCCAGCATTTT
cdr3_aa: CASSLRPTGGDDQPQHF

d_call: .
clone_size: once
j_call: TRBJ1-1
v_call: TRBV3-1/TRBV3-2
cdr3_nt: TGTGCCAGCAGCCCCCGTGAGGGAGGGGCTGAAGCTTTCTTT
cdr3_aa: CASSPREGGAEAFF

d_call: .
clone_size: .
j_call: TRBJ2-2
v_call: TRBV19
cdr3_nt: TGTGCCAGTAATAGCGGTTTGAACACCGGGGAGCTGTTTTTT
cdr3_aa: CASNSGLNTGELFF

d_call: .
clone_size: .
j_call: TRBJ2-1
v_call: TRBV2
cdr3_nt: TGTGCCAGCAGTGAAACAGGGACCCATGAGCAGTTCTTC
cdr3_aa: CASSETGTHEQFF

d_call: TRBD2
clone_size: .
j_call: TRBJ2-1
v_call: TRBV2
cdr3_nt: TGTGCCAGCAGACGCACGGGCGGGGGGAACTTAGACAATGAGCAGTTCTTC
cdr3_aa: CASRRTGGGNLDNEQFF

d_call: TRBD1
clone_size: .
j_call: TRBJ2-7
v_call: TRBV7-3
cdr3_nt: TGTGCCAGCAGCCCAGGGACAGGCCGAGGATACGAGCAGTACTTC
cdr3_aa: CASSPGTGRGYEQYF

d_call: TRBD2
clone_size: .
j_call: TRBJ2-5
v_call: TRBV19
cdr3_nt: TGTGCCAGTAGGTCCGGGGGGGCCCGAGAGACCCAGTACTTC
cdr3_aa: CASRSGGARETQYF

d_call: TRBD1
clone_size: once
j_call: TRBJ1-6
v_call: TRBV9
cdr3_nt: TGTGCCAGCAGCTCAGGGATCGGGACAGGGGGTGCTTGGTCACCCCTCCACTTT
cdr3_aa: CASSSGIGTGGAWSPLHF

d_call: .
clone_size: .
j_call: TRBJ2-4
v_call: TRBV6-1
cdr3_nt: TGTGCCAGCAGTGAAGCGTCAGCTAGAGCCAAAAACATTCAGTACTTC
cdr3_aa: CASSEASARAKNIQYF

d_call: .
clone_size: .
j_call: TRBJ1-1
v_call: TRBV5-1
cdr3_nt: TGCGCCAGCAGCTTGGGGGCAGGGATGAACACTGAAGCTTTCTTT
cdr3_aa: CASSLGAGMNTEAFF

d_call: TRBD2
clone_size: .
j_call: TRBJ2-1
v_call: TRBV3-1/TRBV3-2
cdr3_nt: TGTGCCAGCAGCCCCGGACTAGCGGGGTGGAGCTCCTACAATGAGCAGTTCTTC
cdr3_aa: CASSPGLAGWSSYNEQFF

d_call: TRBD1
clone_size: .
j_call: TRBJ2-2
v_call: TRBV9
cdr3_nt: TGTGCCAGCAGCGTAACCGGGACAGGGTACGGGGAGCTGTTTTTT
cdr3_aa: CASSVTGTGYGELFF

d_call: TRBD1
clone_size: .
j_call: TRBJ2-5
v_call: TRBV29-1
cdr3_nt: TGCAGCGTTGCCAGGACAGGGGGCGCGGAGACCCAGTACTTC
cdr3_aa: CSVARTGGAETQYF

d_call: .
clone_size: .
j_call: TRBJ1-2
v_call: TRBV18
cdr3_nt: TGTGCCAGCTCACCACGAGGCCAGGGTACCCACTATGGCTACACCTTC
cdr3_aa: CASSPRGQGTHYGYTF

d_call: TRBD1
clone_size: .
j_call: TRBJ1-2
v_call: TRBV6-6
cdr3_nt: TGTGCCAGCAGTGGGGACAGGGTCTACTATGGCTACACCTTC
cdr3_aa: CASSGDRVYYGYTF

d_call: TRBD1
clone_size: once
j_call: TRBJ1-6
v_call: TRBV19
cdr3_nt: TGTGCCAGTAGTATAGGACAGGGGAGTTCCTATAATTCACCCCTCCACTTT
cdr3_aa: CASSIGQGSSYNSPLHF

d_call: .
clone_size: .
j_call: TRBJ1-5
v_call: TRBV19
cdr3_nt: TGTGCCAGTAGTACTGGACAGAAGTTGGTTCAGCCCCAGCATTTT
cdr3_aa: CASSTGQKLVQPQHF

d_call: .
clone_size: .
j_call: TRBJ1-1
v_call: TRBV5-1
cdr3_nt: TGCGCCAGCAGCTTGGGAGGAGGTCTAATTGAAGCTTTCTTT
cdr3_aa: CASSLGGGLIEAFF